This T cell receptor beta chain was identified during a study of Ad26.COV2.S vaccination and SARS-CoV-2 variants. CDR1 is LGHDT, CDR2 YNNKEL, per germline (reference sequence). This CDR3 comprises 16 residues. Between the trimmed V and J ends, which lost 4 bases and 0 bases, there was a span of 13 bases. Treatment denoted: about 20 received Ad26.COV2.S at low or high dose, single or two shots; 5 received placebo; per-sample allocation not given. Repertoires come from day 63 after the first vaccine or placebo injection. It was Wuhan-strain SARS-CoV-2 spike that the Ad26 vaccine vector expressed. Clones were sequenced by immunoSEQ multiplex PCR, and TCRdb holds only the in-frame ones, with some missing. The sample contains approximately 500,000 clones, around 88% of which appear only once.

This TCR was sampled from a person between 18 and 59 years old who received the Ad26.COV2.S COVID-19 vaccine or a placebo. Material: peripheral blood, obtained in a trial of Ad26.COV2.S vaccine versus placebo. This rearrangement joins TRBV3-1 (or the pseudogene TRBV3-2) to TRBJ2-1; D is possibly TRBD1 or TRBD2 (6 bases each). The CDR3 is CASSPRSGASYNEQFF. Written as DNA, the CDR3 is TGTGCCAGCAGCCCCAGGTCGGGGGCCTCCTACAATGAGCAGTTCTTC.